This entry is about one T cell receptor beta chain. The sample originates from a study of patients and donors after allogeneic stem cell transplantation. TCRdb processed the RT-PCR reads anew with MiXCR; each CDR3 protein has one entry. The data show under 170,000 distinct CDR3 sequences, approximately 37% seen once. CDR1 and CDR2 from the germline V gene are MNHEY and SVGAGI. The CDR3 covers 14 residues. The V gene lost 0 bases and the J gene lost 3 bases, with 9 bases spanning the gap. The sequence came from a human donor who was either an allogeneic HSCT recipient or a stem cell or donor lymphocyte infusion donor (not recorded which). It is not recorded whose cells these are; they may come from a transplant donor. Sequenced material: blood, either unsorted or a sorted T cell fraction (not recorded which). V gene TRBV6-5 combines with J gene TRBJ2-7; tentative D call: TRBD1 (5 bases). This chain's CDR3 is CASSYSTRDYEQYF. The DNA for the CDR3 is TGTGCCAGCAGTTACTCGACCAGGGACTACGAGCAGTACTTC.